This T cell receptor (beta chain) was captured by sequencing in a study of spatial heterogeneity in lung cancer. TCRdb re-analysed the 5' RACE reads in MiXCR, keeping a single row per CDR3 protein. The sample comprises roughly 50,000 distinct CDR3 sequences, 7.5% to 8% of which are singletons, and around an eighth rests with the top ten. This CDR3 is built from 15 residues. V was cut by 4 bases and J by 7 bases, with 19 bases left in between. The germline V gene encodes CDR1 LGHNA and CDR2 YNFKEQ. Specified time point: sample taken at primary tumor resection. Unsorted whole RNA from tumor, nontumor lung or frozen PBMC underwent sequencing. The donors comprised around 72 untreated early-stage non-small cell lung cancer patients. This clonotype has more than one count but fewer than ten. Its specificity is unknown. Study conclusions and caveats: Blood carried ubiquitous expanded tumor TCRs more at resection than follow-up.

This specimen was PBMCs, taken at surgery. This chain links TRBV4-2 with TRBJ1-2; D is possibly TRBD1 (6 bases). The source is a female donor with early-stage non-small cell lung cancer. Written as DNA, the CDR3 is TGTGCCAGCAGCCCGTCTGGGGGCGCGGGAGGTGGCTACACCTTC. This translates into CASSPSGGAGGGYTF.